The entry below gives a single T cell receptor beta chain sequence along with its context. What it binds is unknown. The study drew its donors from healthy HIV-negative adults without recent acute infections or vaccinations. This record belongs to a study of shared clonotypes between healthy human individuals. General observations from the study: Larger richness was generally estimated for naive than memory subsets. It was only blood that was sampled, and tissue repertoires likely differ.

For every subset, genomic DNA was evenly distributed across several immunoSEQ plates. The assay was immunoSEQ multiplex PCR, and TCRdb's table has in-frame clones only and misses some. In the table there are a few million clones, 85% to 95% of which are singletons. Trimming pared 4 bases from V and 7 bases from J, leaving 24 bases between. The CDR3 runs 16 residues. Germline V lookup: CDR1 SGHDT, CDR2 YYEEEE. The TCR sequence derives from a man aged 18 to 35 in good health. Some clones in this sample may be carry-over from other donors' samples. The chain has TRBV5-6 and TRBJ2-7; possibly TRBD2 for D (6 bases). Source material: naive CD4+ T cells from PBMCs. Documented subset: CD45RA+ positively selected. The CDR3 bases are TGTGCCAGCAGCCTACAACCTACCCGAGGGGCGGGGGAGCAGTACTTC. Amino acids: CASSLQPTRGAGEQYF.